This T cell receptor (beta chain) was retrieved from a study of cytomegalovirus exposure and HLA in healthy donors. Study-level background: An analysis done earlier identified fewer than 140 million unique TCR beta sequences from about 180 million T cells. Study-wide results and caveats: According to an earlier analysis, most TCR beta V segments yielded productive rearrangements about 87% or about 30% of the time. A later analysis linked a missense DCLRE1C variant to TCR beta V- and J-gene trimming.

Comment on this clone: Its target is unknown.

With V trimmed by 5 bases and J by 1 base, 4 bases remained unmatched. The germline V gene encodes CDR1 WNHNN and CDR2 SYGVQD (reference sequence). This CDR3 is built from 15 residues. In the PCR, 60 Vbeta and 13 Jbeta primers were used. TCRdb keeps only in-frame clones here, not all; method: immunoSEQ multiplex PCR. The sample has roughly 140,000 clones; approximately 83% are singletons. The chain joins TRBV10-1 to TRBJ2-2; 7 positions match TRBD1. The sequence was obtained from a male donor in good health and CMV-seronegative. Sequenced material: PBMCs. The CDR3 DNA follows: TGCGCCAGCAGTCCGGGACAGATGAACACCGGGGAGCTGTTTTTT. It yields the protein CASSPGQMNTGELFF.